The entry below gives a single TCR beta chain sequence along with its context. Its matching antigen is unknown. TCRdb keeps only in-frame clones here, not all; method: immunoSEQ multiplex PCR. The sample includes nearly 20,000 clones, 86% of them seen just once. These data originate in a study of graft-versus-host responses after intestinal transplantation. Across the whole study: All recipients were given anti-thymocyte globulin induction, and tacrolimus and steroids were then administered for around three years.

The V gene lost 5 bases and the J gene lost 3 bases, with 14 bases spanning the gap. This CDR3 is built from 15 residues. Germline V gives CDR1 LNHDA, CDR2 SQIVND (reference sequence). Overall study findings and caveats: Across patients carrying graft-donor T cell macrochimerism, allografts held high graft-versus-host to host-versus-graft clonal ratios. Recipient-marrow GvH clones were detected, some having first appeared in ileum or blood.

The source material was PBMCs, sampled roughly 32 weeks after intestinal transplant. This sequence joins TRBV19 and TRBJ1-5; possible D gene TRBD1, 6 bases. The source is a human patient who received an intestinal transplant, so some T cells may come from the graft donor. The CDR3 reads CASSARAGANQPQHF. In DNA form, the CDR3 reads TGTGCCAGTAGTGCAAGGGCAGGGGCCAATCAGCCCCAGCATTTT.